The sequence of this T cell receptor (beta chain) was determined in a study of T cell changes during pregnancy in multiple sclerosis. Libraries were prepared by immunoSEQ multiplex PCR; TCRdb keeps only in-frame clonotypes and omits some of them. The data show tens of thousands of clones, about nine tenths seen once. Here the sequenced sample was CD8+ T cells from peripheral blood mononuclear cells, taken after pregnancy. This clonotype was sampled from a female donor with multiple sclerosis, enrolled in a pregnancy study.

In DNA form, the CDR3 reads TGTGCCAGCAGCGGGCCGGGACAGGGGTATAGCAATCAGCCCCAGCATTTT. Amino acids: CASSGPGQGYSNQPQHF. The chain recombines TRBV16 with TRBJ1-5, with TRBD1 matching over 10 bases. This CDR3 spans 17 amino acids. The V gene's germline CDR1 is KGHSY and CDR2 FQNENV. The trim removed 5 bases at V and 0 bases at J, leaving 7 bases unmatched.